The 5 T cell receptor beta chains in this list originate from one sample, sequenced in a study of CD8+ T cells in alopecia areata. Pooled cutaneous lymph node cells were sorted using CD4, CD8alpha, NKG2D, NKG2ACE and other markers. Extraction and reverse transcription of RNA yielded cDNA as the sequencing template. Data came from immunoSEQ multiplex PCR; TCRdb stores just in-frame clones and leaves some out. This sample comprises about 19,000 clones, none seen once only. Sequencing used CD8+ T cells sorted from a lymph node. The receptors originated from a C3H/HeJ mouse with alopecia areata. For this mouse line, the MHC haplotype is H2-k.

This clone was seen ten or more times. The germline and genes are mouse ones. The CDR3 end falls 4 residues outside the read, so it is completed with the germline J gene. The gene calls are TRBV1 and TRBJ2-7; 9 nucleotides align to TRBD2. Germline-derived CDR1 and CDR2 are NSQYPW and LRSPGD (reference sequence). This CDR3 contains 14 residues. The CDR3 region is CTCSVRLGEYEQYF. Incomplete CDR3 DNA: TGCACCTGCAGTGTCCGACTGGGGGAGTAT.

This clone was observed a few times. TCRdb lists a protein that is different at residue 10 from the translated DNA; the protein given here uses the DNA translation. The gene names here belong to mouse. The read ends 3 residues early relative to the CDR3; the germline J gene fills the gap. The gene calls are TRBV17 and TRBJ1-6; D is unclear. TRBJ1-6 is labeled an ORF, and its function is uncertain. Trimming shortened V by 0 bases and J by 9 bases, and 6 bases separated the two germline ends. The CDR3 has 13 amino acids. Germline V gene data show CDR1 as MNHDT and CDR2 as YYDKIL. CDR3 sequence reads: CASSRDLGSPLYF. The part of the CDR3 DNA that was read is TGTGCTAGCAGTAGAGATCTGGGTTCGCCC.

This clone was recorded at least ten times. The listed genes are named as in mouse. The missing CDR3 end, 4 residues past where the read stops, is filled in from the germline J gene. This chain links TRBV13-3 with TRBJ2-1, with TRBD2 identical over 10 bases. Germline V gives CDR1 NNHDY, CDR2 SYVADS. CDR3 length: 15 residues. The CDR3 protein is CASRLDWGARAEQFF. CDR3 DNA, as far as it was read: TGTGCCAGCAGACTCGACTGGGGGGCGAGGGCT.

Worth noting for this clone: Here the gene names and germline are mouse. The CDR3 end lies 4 residues beyond the end of the read and is filled in from the germline J gene. The V call is TRBV13-2, the J call TRBJ2-1; 13 bases are a match to TRBD2. CDR1 NNHNN and CDR2 SYGAGS come from the germline V gene (reference sequence). This CDR3 region has 16 residues. CDR3 DNA (partial): TGTGCCAGCGGTGATGGGACTGGGGGGGCGCGGGCT. Its translation: CASGDGTGGARA. The entire CDR3 protein reads CASGDGTGGARAEQFF.

For this clone: The listed genes are named as in mouse. Read data end 4 residues before the CDR3 end; the end is taken from the germline J gene. This chain links TRBV1 with TRBJ2-4; D unresolved. In germline, CDR1 is NSQYPW, CDR2 LRSPGD (reference sequence). This CDR3 is built from 11 residues. CDR3 amino acids: CTCSEQNTLYF. The covered CDR3 bases are TGCACCTGCAGCGAACAGAAC.